This T cell receptor beta chain came from a study of CD8+ T cells in alopecia areata. Whole-study findings and limits: Alopecia totalis/universalis scalp especially showed more expanded CD8+ clones than normal scalp. Sequencing of scalp samples also captures resident alphabeta T cells of normal skin.

Extraction of RNA preceded its reverse transcription into cDNA, which served as the sequencing template. Profiled with immunoSEQ multiplex PCR; TCRdb holds only in-frame clones, not every one. Of about 64,000 clones listed, 44% were seen once; the top ten hold approximately 50%. CDR1 LNHDA and CDR2 SQIVND come from the germline V gene (reference sequence). The CDR3 has 12 amino acids. With 9 bases removed from V and 9 bases from J, the gap between germline ends came to 14 bases. This clone was counted a few times. What it binds is not known. Collected material from alopecia areata patients comprised lesional scalp punch biopsies and peripheral blood.

The receptor was derived from a human donor with alopecia areata. The J gene is TRBJ2-2, the V gene TRBV19; D perhaps matches TRBD1 (6 bases). Material for sequencing was NKG2D-low CD8+ T cells sorted from blood. The CDR3 DNA follows: TGTGCCAGCTTACAGGGAAAGTGGGAGCTGTTTTTT. Amino acid sequence: CASLQGKWELFF.